This TCR beta chain was captured by sequencing in a study of blood T cell repertoires in COVID-19. Study details: Samples of COVID-19 (acute and convalescent) were obtained from the United States, Italy and Spain. T cells, B-cell-depleted T cells, or PBMCs supplied cDNA or gDNA.

Original analysis: Researchers report that nucleated cell counts were estimated from reference gene primer amplification. Data came from immunoSEQ multiplex PCR; TCRdb stores just in-frame clones and leaves some out. V and J calls and clone size are those listed in that table; D and trimming were worked out from the DNA. The sample has over 100,000 clones, over 80% seen once. The specimen was peripheral blood. This sequence was found in a woman between 65 and 79 years old with acute or convalescent COVID-19.

This CDR3 is CASSYQSGLDRALNYGYTF. CDR3 coding DNA: TGTGCCAGCAGCTATCAATCGGGCTTAGACAGGGCGTTAAACTATGGCTACACCTTC. The V call is TRBV13, the J call TRBJ1-2; 7 bases fit TRBD1. From germline, CDR1 is PRHDT and CDR2 FYEKMQ (reference sequence). Trimming took 4 bases from V and 2 from J; bases not matched to a gene: 19. The CDR3 has 19 amino acids.